This T cell receptor (beta chain) was recovered during a study of blood T cell repertoires in COVID-19. Study background: The samples span acute and convalescent COVID-19 from the United States, Italy and Spain. From T cells, B-cell-depleted T cells, or PBMCs came the material, which was cDNA or gDNA.

Seattle patients were enrolled while actively infected and followed longitudinally. How the authors handled the data: Amplified reference gene primers provided the basis for estimating nucleated cell counts. The method was immunoSEQ multiplex PCR; TCRdb's version includes in-frame clones alone and lacks a portion of them. The V and J calls and the clone size are those of that table, but D and trimming were determined from the DNA. The data contain 60,000 to 75,000 clones, nearly 90% of them seen just once; the ten biggest clones take up around 3.5%. CDR1 and CDR2 from the germline V gene are SGHRS and YFSETQ. Trimming shortened V by 0 bases and J by 4 bases, and 7 bases separated the two germline ends. CDR3 length: 13 residues. Points on this clone: This same CDR3 is encoded by further DNA sequences in the sample.

Material for sequencing was peripheral blood. The sequence was collected from a woman between 45 and 60 years old with COVID-19, enrolled during active disease. The rearrangement uses TRBV5-1 and TRBJ1-1; D perhaps matches TRBD1 (5 bases). In DNA form, the CDR3 reads TGCGCCAGCAGCTTGGACGGGGGCACTGAAGCTTTCTTT. This gives the protein CASSLDGGTEAFF. The full variable domain, in which reference TRBV5-1 and TRBJ1-1 provide the parts outside the CDR3, is KAGVTQTPRYLIKTRGQQVTLSCSPISGHRSVSWYQQTPGQGLQFLFEYFSETQRNKGNFPGRFSGRQFSNSRSEMNVSTLELGDSALYLCASSLDGGTEAFFGQGTRLTVV.